The source of this T cell receptor beta chain is a study of graft-versus-host responses after intestinal transplantation. Overall study context: Multivisceral, liver-intestinal, or isolated intestinal transplants were given to recipients. Each patient got anti-thymocyte globulin induction, then tacrolimus and steroids for two to four years.

CDR1 is MNHNS and CDR2 is SASEGT in the germline V gene. With 8 bases removed from V and 5 bases from J, the gap between germline ends came to 27 bases. This CDR3 comprises 17 residues. Repertoires were generated with immunoSEQ multiplex PCR, while TCRdb's copy carries only in-frame clones and drops some. The sample shows tens of thousands of clones, 80% to 90% of them seen only once. Study-wide points: GvH clones surfaced in recipient marrow, some emerging earlier in ileum or blood. HvG clone declines early post-transplant were associated with peak circulating GvH levels.

On this clone itself: What it binds is unknown.

The rearrangement joins TRBV6-1 to TRBJ1-2; maybe TRBD1 (5 bases). This clonotype was obtained from a human donor who received an intestinal transplant. The source material was unstimulated CD8+ T cells sorted from spleen or lymph node cells, sampled before intestinal transplant. The CDR3 DNA sequence: TGTGCCAGCGGGGAAGTCTTGAGGGAGGGGATTTTTTATGGCTACACCTTC. This sequence encodes CASGEVLREGIFYGYTF.